Reported below is one T cell receptor beta chain. The antigen this receptor binds is unknown. No clone much larger than this one lies a single base away; base qualities are absent. The source of the sample is a study of T cells after yellow fever vaccination (dated by TCRdb to the late 2010s). Turning to the overall study: The SMART-Seq v4 Ultra Low Input RNA kit was used to prepare libraries from fractions with low cell numbers. To follow T-cell clones before and after both primary and booster YFV17D yellow fever vaccination, bulk TCR alpha and beta repertoires underwent longitudinal sequencing. Two healthy male donors made up the cohort, one aged 18 to 30 years and the other aged 30 to 40 years. Blood samples were taken at several timepoints before and after primary and secondary immunization, and bulk PBMC replicates and cell subsets were isolated. General findings and caveats noted by the study authors: Because only a couple of donors were included in the study, the extent to which the findings can be generalized is limited. A small share of clonotypes occurred in both CD4 and CD8 compartments, likely arising from convergent recombination. FACS-sorted repertoires could contain abundant contaminating clonotypes from the bulk population, so computational filtering was required. After the booster, most of the clones that had expanded following primary vaccination were detected again (almost 98% of CD4 and around nine tenths of CD8), which suggests that memory was broadly maintained. Compared with the primary T-cell response, the secondary T-cell response was faster but weaker, reaching its peak on day 5 rather than on day 15.

Explained via the paper, the treatment or condition label denotes: live attenuated yellow fever vaccine strain. At each blood-draw timepoint, two biological replicates of bulk PBMCs were obtained. A standard Ficoll-Paque protocol was used to isolate PBMCs from peripheral blood. TriZol was used to extract RNA from bulk PBMCs, from CD4 and CD8 fractions, and from dextramer-positive and dextramer-negative fractions. TCR cDNA was synthesized by 5'RACE template switching, through which a universal primer site and unique molecular identifiers were introduced. Priming of cDNA synthesis was performed from both the TCR alpha and TCR beta constant segments. Library amplification involved two PCR steps, and the second step added sample barcodes and sequencing adapters. Sequencing of libraries was done on Illumina HiSeq 2500 (2x100 bp) or NovaSeq (2x150 bp). Per the original workflow: MIGEC was used to demultiplex reads and collapse the reads into UMI consensus sequences, and MiXCR was used for V(D)J alignment. Vaccine-responding clonotypes were identified with edgeR using replicate PBMC samples, with FDR below 0.01 and a log2 fold change above 5 up to day 15 being required. Bulk clonotypes were assigned CD4 or CD8 identity according to which sequenced CD4 or CD8 repertoire held them at higher abundance. The public reads were reprocessed in TCRdb via fastp at Q25 and MiXCR, keeping in-frame beta chains. Rows with one shared CDR3 protein collapse into an entry with the most common genes and DNA. What appears here as the V and J calls and clone size reflects TCRdb's work, not the paper's. This sample holds around 550,000 distinct CDR3 sequences; about a fifth were observed only once. The biggest ten clones account for 14% of the sample.

This receptor was taken from a man aged 25 to 40 who received the YFV17D yellow fever vaccine. This specimen consisted of PBMCs, obtained 15 days after the yellow fever booster vaccination.

CDR3 loop: CASSVTLPYEQYF. The base sequence is TGTGCCAGCAGTGTCACCCTTCCCTACGAGCAGTACTTC. The chain is made from TRBV12-3 or TRBV12-4 and TRBJ2-7; there is no confident call for the D gene. From the cysteine through the phenylalanine, the CDR3 covers 13 amino acids. Only the CDR3 part of the read is kept: 39 bases, read in frame from the first base. At the junction V is shortened by 5 bases and J by 2 bases, with 10 bases in between.